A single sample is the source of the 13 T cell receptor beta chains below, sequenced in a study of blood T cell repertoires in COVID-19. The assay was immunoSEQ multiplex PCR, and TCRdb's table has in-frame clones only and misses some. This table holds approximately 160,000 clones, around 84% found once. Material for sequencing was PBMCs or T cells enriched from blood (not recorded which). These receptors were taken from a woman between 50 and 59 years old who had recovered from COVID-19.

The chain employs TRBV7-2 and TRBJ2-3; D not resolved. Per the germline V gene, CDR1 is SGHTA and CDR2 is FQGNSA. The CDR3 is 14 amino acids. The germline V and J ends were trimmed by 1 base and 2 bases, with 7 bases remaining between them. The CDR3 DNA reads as TGTGCCAGCAGCTTAGTCACAGCCACAGATACGCAGTATTTT. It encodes CASSLVTATDTQYF.

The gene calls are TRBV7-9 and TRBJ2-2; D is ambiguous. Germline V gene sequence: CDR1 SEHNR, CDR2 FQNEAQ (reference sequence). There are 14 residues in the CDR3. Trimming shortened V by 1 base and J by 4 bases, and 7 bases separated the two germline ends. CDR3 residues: CASSLDRVTGELFF. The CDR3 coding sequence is TGTGCCAGCAGCTTAGATCGGGTCACCGGGGAGCTGTTTTTT.

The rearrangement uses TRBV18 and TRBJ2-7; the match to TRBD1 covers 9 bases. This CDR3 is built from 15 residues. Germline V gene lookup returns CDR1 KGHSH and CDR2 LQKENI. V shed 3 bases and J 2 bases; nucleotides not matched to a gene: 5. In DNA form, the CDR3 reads TGTGCCAGCTCACCTAAGGGACAGGGTCCCTACGAGCAGTACTTC. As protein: CASSPKGQGPYEQYF.

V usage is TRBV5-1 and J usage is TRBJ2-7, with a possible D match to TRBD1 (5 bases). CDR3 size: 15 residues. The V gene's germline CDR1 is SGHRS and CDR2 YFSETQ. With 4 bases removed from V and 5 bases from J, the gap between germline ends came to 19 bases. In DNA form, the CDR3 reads TGCGCCAGCAGCCGAGTCGAAAAACAGGCTAACGAGCAGTACTTC. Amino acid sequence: CASSRVEKQANEQYF.

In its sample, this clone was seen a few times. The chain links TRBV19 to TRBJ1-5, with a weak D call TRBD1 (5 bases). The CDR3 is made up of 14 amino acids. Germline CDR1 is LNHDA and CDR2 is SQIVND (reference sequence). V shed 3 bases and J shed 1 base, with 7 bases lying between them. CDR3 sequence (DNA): TGTGCCAGTAGTATTGGGGGGAGCAATCAGCCCCAGCATTTT. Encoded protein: CASSIGGSNQPQHF.

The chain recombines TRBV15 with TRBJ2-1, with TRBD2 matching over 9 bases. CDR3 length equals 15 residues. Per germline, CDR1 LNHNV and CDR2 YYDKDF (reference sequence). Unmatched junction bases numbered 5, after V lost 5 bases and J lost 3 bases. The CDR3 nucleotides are TGTGCCACCAGCGCTAGACTAGCGGACTACAATGAGCAGTTCTTC. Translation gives CATSARLADYNEQFF.

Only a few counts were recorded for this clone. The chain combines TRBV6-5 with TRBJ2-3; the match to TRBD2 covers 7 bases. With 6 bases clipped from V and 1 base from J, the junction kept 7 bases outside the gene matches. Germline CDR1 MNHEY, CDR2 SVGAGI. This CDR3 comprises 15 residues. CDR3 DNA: TGTGCCAGCAGCCTGTTTGCGGGAGGCACAGATACGCAGTATTTT. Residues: CASSLFAGGTDTQYF.

DNA for the CDR3: TGTGCCAGCAGTACTCAGGGCGGAAAACTGTTTTTT. It specifies CASSTQGGKLFF. V is TRBV27 and J is TRBJ1-4; tentatively, D is TRBD1 (5 bases). The CDR3 is made up of 12 amino acids. CDR1 and CDR2 (germline): MNHEY, SMNVEV (reference sequence). The V end was cut by 5 bases, the J end by 10 bases, with 11 bases between. Looking up the rest from reference TRBV27 and TRBJ1-4 gives the full variable domain: EAQVTQNPRYLITVTGKKLTVTCSQNMNHEYMSWYRQDPGLGLRQIYYSMNVEVTDKGDVPEGYKVSRKEKRNFPLILESPSPNQTSLYFCASSTQGGKLFFGSGTQLSVL.

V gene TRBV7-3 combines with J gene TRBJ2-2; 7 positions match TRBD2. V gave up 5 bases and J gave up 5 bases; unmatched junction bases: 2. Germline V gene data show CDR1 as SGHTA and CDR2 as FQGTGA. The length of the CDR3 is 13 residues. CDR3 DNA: TGTGCCAGCAGCCCCGGGAGGACCGGGGAGCTGTTTTTT. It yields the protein CASSPGRTGELFF.

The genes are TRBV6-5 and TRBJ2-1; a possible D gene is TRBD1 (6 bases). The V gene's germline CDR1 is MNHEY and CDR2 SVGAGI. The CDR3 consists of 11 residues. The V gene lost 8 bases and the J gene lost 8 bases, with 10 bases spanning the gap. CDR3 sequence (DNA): TGTGCCAGCCTGAACAGGGATGAGCAGTTCTTC. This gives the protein CASLNRDEQFF.

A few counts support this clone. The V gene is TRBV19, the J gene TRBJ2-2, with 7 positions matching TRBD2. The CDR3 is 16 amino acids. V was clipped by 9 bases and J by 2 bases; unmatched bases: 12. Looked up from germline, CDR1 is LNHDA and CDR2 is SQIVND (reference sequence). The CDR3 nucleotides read TGTGCCAGCGAGGGGAAGCGGGGCCCAAACACCGGGGAGCTGTTTTTT. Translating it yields CASEGKRGPNTGELFF.

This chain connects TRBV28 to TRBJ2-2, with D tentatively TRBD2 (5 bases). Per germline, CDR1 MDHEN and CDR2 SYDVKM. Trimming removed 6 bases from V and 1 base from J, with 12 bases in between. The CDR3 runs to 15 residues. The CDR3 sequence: CASSSYGENTGELFF. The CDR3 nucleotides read TGTGCCAGCAGCTCCTACGGGGAGAACACCGGGGAGCTGTTTTTT. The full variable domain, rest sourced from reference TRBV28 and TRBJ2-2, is DVKVTQSSRYLVKRTGEKVFLECVQDMDHENMFWYRQDPGLGLRLIYFSYDVKMKEKGDIPEGYSVSREKKERFSLILESASTNQTSMYLCASSSYGENTGELFFGEGSRLTVL.

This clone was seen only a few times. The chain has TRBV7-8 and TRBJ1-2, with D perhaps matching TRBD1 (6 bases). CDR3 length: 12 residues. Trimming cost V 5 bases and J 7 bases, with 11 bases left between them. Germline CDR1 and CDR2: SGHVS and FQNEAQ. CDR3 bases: TGTGCCAGCAGCGCACAGGGTCGTGGCTACACCTTC. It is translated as CASSAQGRGYTF.